This T cell receptor (beta chain) came from a study of blood T cells in healthy people across ages. The CDR3 contains 14 residues. In germline, CDR1 is MRHNA, CDR2 SNTAGT. A second PCR of about 7 to 12 cycles used a sample-barcoded 5' primer and a J-beta primer mix. TCRdb itself ran the 5' RACE reads through MiXCR, one entry per CDR3 protein. The profile shows more than 650,000 distinct CDR3 sequences, about 24% of them singletons. The clonotype originates from a man between 65 and 85 years old in good health. The gene calls are TRBV6-4 and TRBJ2-5; 9 bases fit TRBD2. The J call is uncertain, as TRBJ2-7 better fits the DNA end. Sequencing was carried out using blood. In DNA form, the CDR3 reads TGTGCCAGCAGACGACTAGCGGAGACCTACGAGCAGTACTTC. Amino acid sequence: CASRRLAETYEQYF.